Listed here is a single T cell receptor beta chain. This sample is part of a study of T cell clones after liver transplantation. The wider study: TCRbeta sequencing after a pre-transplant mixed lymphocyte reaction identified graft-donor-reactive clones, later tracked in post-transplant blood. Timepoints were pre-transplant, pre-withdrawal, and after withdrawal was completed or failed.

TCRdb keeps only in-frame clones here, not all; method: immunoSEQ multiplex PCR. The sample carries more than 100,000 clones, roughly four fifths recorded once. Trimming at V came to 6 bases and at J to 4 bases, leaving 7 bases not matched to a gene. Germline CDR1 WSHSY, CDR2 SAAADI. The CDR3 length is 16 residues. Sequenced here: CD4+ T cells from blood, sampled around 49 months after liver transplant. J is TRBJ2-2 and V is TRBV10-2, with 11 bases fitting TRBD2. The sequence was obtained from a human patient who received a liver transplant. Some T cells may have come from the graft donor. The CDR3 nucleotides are TGCGCCAGCAGGCTAGCGGGAGGAGGATCCACCGGGGAGCTGTTTTTT. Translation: CASRLAGGGSTGELFF.